The 25 T cell receptor beta chains in this list originate from one sample, sequenced in a study of early T cells in non-severe SARS-CoV-2 infection listed by TCRdb under 2021. The library relied on 5' RACE. Sequenced using a NextSeq 500. TCRdb reprocessed the public reads (quality trimming at Q25 with fastp, clone calling with MiXCR) and kept in-frame beta chains. Identical CDR3 protein sequences are pooled into one entry, listed with their most common genes and DNA. Counted in this sample were about 44,000 distinct CDR3 sequences; around a quarter of them appeared once. The leading ten clones occupy approximately 4.4% of the sample. The sample here was whole blood, taken at baseline. The source is an adult who was a healthcare worker with PCR-confirmed SARS-CoV-2 infection or an uninfected control (not recorded which).

This clonotype was seen many times. The chain links TRBV7-9 to TRBJ1-4, with D uncertain. Germline CDR1 is SEHNR and CDR2 is FQNEAQ (reference sequence). This CDR3 spans 15 amino acids. The V end was cut by 5 bases, the J end by 8 bases, with 18 bases between. In DNA, the CDR3 is TGTGCCAGCAGCCCCCGGACCACAGAATACGAAAAACTGTTTTTT. Protein sequence: CASSPRTTEYEKLFF.

This clonotype occurred a few times. V and J are TRBV7-9 and TRBJ2-3, with unresolved D. Germline CDR1 SEHNR, CDR2 FQNEAQ (reference sequence). The length of the CDR3 is 13 residues. The ends were cut back, 8 bases at V and 0 bases at J, with 9 bases in the middle. The CDR3 loop reads CASVDGSTDTQYF. The CDR3 region has the DNA TGTGCCAGCGTGGACGGTAGCACAGATACGCAGTATTTT.

The chain combines TRBV30 with TRBJ1-1; D call uncertain. The CDR3 loop spans 13 amino acids. V was clipped by 0 bases and J by 5 bases, with 10 bases between them. Germline CDR1 is GTSNPN and CDR2 is SVGIG (reference sequence). CDR3 coding DNA: TGTGCCTGGAGTGTTTTGCCCGGGACTGAAGCTTTCTTT. Residues: CAWSVLPGTEAFF.

This clonotype was detected a few times. The rearrangement joins TRBV7-3 to TRBJ2-3, with D perhaps matching TRBD1 (5 bases). Trimming removed 1 base from V and 7 bases from J, with 15 bases in between. This CDR3 is 15 amino acids long. Germline CDR1 and CDR2: SGHTA and FQGTGA. The CDR3 region is CASSLKGSLTYTQYF. CDR3 nucleotide sequence: TGTGCCAGCAGCTTAAAGGGGTCACTTACTTATACGCAGTATTTT. The full variable domain, with the rest looked up from reference TRBV7-3 and TRBJ2-3, is GAGVSQTPSNKVTEKGKYVELRCDPISGHTALYWYRQSLGQGPEFLIYFQGTGAADDSGLPNDRFFAVRPEGSVSTLKIQRTERGDSAVYLCASSLKGSLTYTQYFGPGTRLTVL.

This clonotype came up a few times. V gene TRBV3-1 combines with J gene TRBJ2-3; D assignment may be TRBD1 or TRBD2 (6 bases each). This CDR3 is 15 amino acids long. Per germline, CDR1 LGHDT and CDR2 YNNKEL (reference sequence). V lost 4 bases, J lost 4 bases, and 15 bases lay in between. The CDR3: CASSPPRGRADTQYF. The CDR3 region has the DNA TGTGCCAGCAGCCCCCCCCGGGGGCGGGCAGATACGCAGTATTTT.

This clonotype was counted a few times. The chain has TRBV3-1 and TRBJ2-7; D uncertain. Deletions cut 8 bases from V and 5 bases from J, with 13 bases between. In germline, CDR1 is LGHDT, CDR2 YNNKEL (reference sequence). This CDR3 spans 12 amino acids. The CDR3 DNA reads as TGTGCCAGCGGGGTCCCGTGGGACGAGCAGTACTTC. Protein: CASGVPWDEQYF.

This clonotype was seen repeatedly, ten times or more. V is TRBV7-9 and J is TRBJ1-1; D is perhaps TRBD1 (6 bases). Trimming took off 5 bases at V and 1 base at J, with 11 bases between the two ends. The length of the CDR3 is 14 residues. Germline CDR1 reads SEHNR; CDR2 reads FQNEAQ (reference sequence). CDR3 sequence (DNA): TGTGCCAGCAGCGCGACAGGATCGAACACTGAAGCTTTCTTT. It specifies CASSATGSNTEAFF.

The rearrangement links TRBV27 to TRBJ1-6; no reliable D call. The V gene's germline CDR1 is MNHEY and CDR2 SMNVEV (reference sequence). Trimming shortened V by 5 bases and J by 9 bases, and 14 bases separated the two germline ends. The CDR3 extends over 14 amino acids. The CDR3 DNA sequence: TGTGCCAGCAGTGTTCTGGCGGCCGGTTCACCCCTCCACTTT. Protein product: CASSVLAAGSPLHF.

This clonotype was detected only a few times. The rearrangement uses TRBV6-5 and TRBJ2-7, with D possibly matching TRBD2 (7 bases). V was trimmed by 6 bases and J by 7 bases, leaving 16 bases between them. Germline loops: CDR1 MNHEY, CDR2 SVGAGI. The CDR3 is made up of 13 amino acids. The CDR3 reads CASSRPGGGEQYF. The CDR3, as DNA: TGTGCCAGCAGCCGGCCGGGGGGCGGGGAGCAGTACTTC.

The rearrangement uses TRBV7-9 and TRBJ2-3; no firm D call. V lost 5 bases, J lost 5 bases, and 8 bases lay in between. CDR3 length: 12 amino acids. Germline CDR1 SEHNR, CDR2 FQNEAQ (reference sequence). The CDR3 loop is CASSTEIDTQYF. In DNA form, the CDR3 reads TGTGCCAGCAGCACGGAGATAGATACGCAGTATTTT.

This clonotype is classed as medium-sized. The chain couples TRBV10-3 to TRBJ1-2, with D unresolved. CDR3 length equals 10 residues. From germline, CDR1 is ENHRY and CDR2 SYGVKD. The germline V and J ends were trimmed by 10 bases and 8 bases, with 11 bases remaining between them. Here the CDR3 reads CASGVGGYTF. CDR3 in DNA: TGTGCCAGCGGAGTGGGGGGCTACACCTTC.

This clonotype has just one count. The gene calls are TRBV29-1 and TRBJ2-1; D ambiguous. This CDR3 is built from 12 residues. The germline V gene encodes CDR1 SQVTM and CDR2 ANQGSEA. V was cut by 0 bases and J by 10 bases, with 10 bases left in between. CDR3: CSVEDPVAEQFF. CDR3 nucleotides: TGCAGCGTTGAAGATCCTGTGGCAGAGCAGTTCTTC.

A few counts support this clonotype. The V call is TRBV6-2 or TRBV6-3, the J call TRBJ1-2; 7 nucleotides match TRBD1. Germline CDR1 MNHEY, CDR2 SVGEGT. This CDR3 region has 14 residues. Trimming at V came to 4 bases and at J to 1 base, leaving 3 bases not matched to a gene. The CDR3 nucleotides are TGTGCCAGCAGTTTCAGGGGGAGTAACTATGGCTACACCTTC. Its protein is CASSFRGSNYGYTF.

This clonotype turned up a few times. The chain has TRBV25-1 and TRBJ2-1, with D possibly being TRBD1 (6 bases). V shed 6 bases and J shed 4 bases, with 10 bases lying between them. The CDR3 consists of 13 residues. CDR1 and CDR2 from the germline V gene are MGHDK and SYGVNS. The DNA of the CDR3 is TGTGCCAGCAGATCAGGGGTATACAATGAGCAGTTCTTC. Translation gives CASRSGVYNEQFF.

This clonotype was seen only a few times. The chain has TRBV3-1 and TRBJ1-2, with 7 bases matching TRBD1. The CDR3 runs 15 residues. V was clipped by 3 bases and J by 2 bases; unmatched bases: 6. The germline CDR1 and CDR2 sequences are LGHDT and YNNKEL (reference sequence). CDR3 bases: TGTGCCAGCAGCCAGACCGGGACAGCAAACTATGGCTACACCTTC. Its protein is CASSQTGTANYGYTF.

A few counts support this clonotype. The V and J genes are TRBV12-3 or TRBV12-4 and TRBJ2-7, with 10 bases that match TRBD1. The length of the CDR3 is 15 residues. V was clipped by 5 bases and J by 2 bases; unmatched bases: 6. The CDR3 sequence: CASSRGTGVAYEQYF. The DNA for the CDR3 is TGTGCCAGCAGTAGGGGGACAGGGGTGGCCTACGAGCAGTACTTC.

Sample share makes this clonotype medium-sized. The V and J genes are TRBV20-1 and TRBJ2-7; D is unclear. This CDR3 comprises 11 residues. Germline V CDR1 and CDR2: DFQATT, SNEGSKA (reference sequence). V lost 1 base to trimming and J lost 4 bases, with 5 bases between them. CDR3 region: CSARALYEQYF. The CDR3 nucleotides read TGCAGTGCTAGAGCACTTTACGAGCAGTACTTC.

This clonotype is termed large. The chain links TRBV7-6 to TRBJ2-2; D unresolved. The V end lost 4 bases, the J end lost 2 bases, and 8 bases lay between the germline ends. This CDR3 has 14 amino acids. Germline CDR1 SGHVS, CDR2 FNYEAQ. The CDR3 reads CASSSHTNTGELFF. DNA for the CDR3: TGTGCCAGCAGCTCTCATACCAACACCGGGGAGCTGTTTTTT.

This clonotype was observed a few times. The chain employs TRBV7-9 and TRBJ2-5, with a tentative D call TRBD1 (6 bases). This CDR3 region has 14 residues. CDR1 is SEHNR and CDR2 is FQNEAQ in the germline V gene (reference sequence). V was pared by 2 bases and J by 2 bases, with 9 bases between. This chain's CDR3 is CASSLSGVQETQYF. CDR3 sequence (DNA): TGTGCCAGCAGCTTATCAGGGGTTCAAGAGACCCAGTACTTC.

The chain combines TRBV11-2 with TRBJ1-4, with TRBD1 matching over 10 bases. This CDR3 has 14 residues. Germline assignment: CDR1 SGHAT and CDR2 FQNNGV. V lost 3 bases and J lost 10; bases outside the gene matches: 5. CDR3 region: CASSFGTGVVKLFF. DNA for the CDR3: TGTGCCAGCAGCTTCGGGACAGGGGTTGTAAAACTGTTTTTT.

This clonotype rates as medium-sized. The chain uses TRBV20-1 and TRBJ2-5; D is unclear. CDR1 and CDR2 from the germline V gene are DFQATT and SNEGSKA (reference sequence). The germline V and J ends were trimmed by 3 bases and 4 bases, with 9 bases remaining between them. This CDR3 comprises 12 residues. CDR3 in amino acids: CSASWRRETQYF. In nucleotides, the CDR3 is TGCAGTGCTAGCTGGAGAAGAGAGACCCAGTACTTC.

This chain links TRBV3-1 with TRBJ1-2; D gene unclear. Deletions cut 0 bases from V and 5 bases from J, with 10 bases between. CDR3 length equals 14 residues. The germline V gene has CDR1 LGHDT and CDR2 YNNKEL (reference sequence). The CDR3 here is CASSQDNQLYGYTF. The CDR3 coding sequence is TGTGCCAGCAGCCAAGATAACCAGCTATATGGCTACACCTTC.

The chain joins TRBV7-2 to TRBJ2-5; 8 bases are shared with TRBD1. The V gene's germline CDR1 is SGHTA and CDR2 FQGNSA. This CDR3 has 14 amino acids. V lost 5 bases and J lost 4; bases outside the gene matches: 6. CDR3 bases: TGTGCCAGCAGCCAAGGACAGGGTGGAGAGACCCAGTACTTC. This gives the protein CASSQGQGGETQYF.

This clonotype was observed a handful of times. CDR3 loop: CASSLGVSSYNEQFF. Written as DNA, the CDR3 is TGTGCCAGCAGTTTAGGGGTCAGCTCCTACAATGAGCAGTTCTTC. J is TRBJ2-1 and V is TRBV12-3 or TRBV12-4; D gene ambiguous. This CDR3 region has 15 residues. V lost 1 base to trimming and J lost 0 bases, with 7 bases between them.

There are a few counts of this clonotype. V usage is TRBV28 and J usage is TRBJ2-7; D may match TRBD1 or TRBD2 (6 bases each). Germline V gene lookup returns CDR1 MDHEN and CDR2 SYDVKM. Between the trimmed V and J ends, which lost 3 bases and 3 bases, there was a span of 15 bases. This CDR3 comprises 15 residues. The CDR3 reads CASSFGKGGSYEQYF. Written as DNA, the CDR3 is TGTGCCAGCAGTTTCGGCAAGGGGGGCAGCTACGAGCAGTACTTC. Using reference TRBV28 and TRBJ2-7 for the parts outside the CDR3, the full variable domain is DVKVTQSSRYLVKRTGEKVFLECVQDMDHENMFWYRQDPGLGLRLIYFSYDVKMKEKGDIPEGYSVSREKKERFSLILESASTNQTSMYLCASSFGKGGSYEQYFGPGTRLTVT.